This T cell receptor beta chain is drawn from a study of blood T cells in healthy people across ages. Broader study findings: Because donor CMV status was unknown, expanded clonotype changes were possibly confounded.

Worth noting for this clonotype: Its antigen is currently unknown. With a much larger clone just one base away, this may be a read error.

Isolation of PBMCs gave at least 6 million cells per sample. A sample-barcoded 5' primer and a J-beta primer mix were used in a second PCR of about 6 to 11 cycles. In TCRdb, the 5' RACE reads were re-called with MiXCR into one record per CDR3 protein. The data contain some 1.5 million distinct CDR3 sequences, 28% of them singletons. Trimming removed 1 base from V and 3 bases from J, with 9 bases in between. Germline V gene data show CDR1 as KGHSH and CDR2 as LQKENI. CDR3 size: 14 residues. The sample was blood. The gene calls are TRBV18 and TRBJ1-2, with D hard to call. This TCR came from a woman aged 25-40 years in good health. CDR3 in DNA: TGTGCCAGCTCACCACAGGAGCGTGACTATGGCTACACCTTC. This encodes CASSPQERDYGYTF.